Each of the 20 T cell receptor beta chains below was sequenced from the same sample in a study of early T cells in non-severe SARS-CoV-2 infection. TCRdb re-derived calls from the 5' RACE reads in MiXCR, one entry per CDR3 protein. The profile covers just over 95,000 distinct CDR3 sequences, with more than 9.5% appearing a single time and approximately 5% taken by the ten largest. Sequenced material: whole blood. These receptors came from an adult who was a healthcare worker with PCR-confirmed SARS-CoV-2 infection or an uninfected control (not recorded which).

This clonotype has only a few counts. The chain joins TRBV29-1 to TRBJ2-4; D remains ambiguous. With 6 bases removed from V and 0 bases from J, the gap between germline ends came to 9 bases. The CDR3 has 13 residues. Per the germline V gene, CDR1 is SQVTM and CDR2 is ANQGSEA. The CDR3 sequence: CSVVTVAKNIQYF. The CDR3 DNA sequence: TGCAGCGTCGTGACGGTAGCCAAAAACATTCAGTACTTC.

Only a few counts were recorded for this clonotype. The chain uses TRBV29-1 and TRBJ2-7; 9 nucleotides match TRBD1. V was clipped by 3 bases and J by 6 bases; unmatched bases: 12. Germline CDR1 SQVTM, CDR2 ANQGSEA. CDR3 length equals 15 residues. This chain's CDR3 is CSVDSPGQGPSEQYF. In DNA form, the CDR3 reads TGCAGCGTTGATTCGCCGGGACAGGGACCCTCCGAGCAGTACTTC.

This clonotype turned up a few times. The V call is TRBV7-9, the J call TRBJ2-3, with 11 nucleotides matching TRBD2. The CDR3 is 17 residues long. CDR1 SEHNR and CDR2 FQNEAQ come from the germline V gene (reference sequence). Germline trimming cut 2 bases from V and 2 bases from J; bases unmatched to any gene: 6. In DNA form, the CDR3 reads TGTGCCAGCAGCTTATGGCTAGCGGGGGGTACCACAGATACGCAGTATTTT. Protein sequence: CASSLWLAGGTTDTQYF.

This clonotype turned up a few times. The genes are TRBV7-8 and TRBJ2-1; D call uncertain. The CDR3 sequence is 16 residues long. Germline assignment: CDR1 SGHVS and CDR2 FQNEAQ. V was trimmed by 1 base and J by 9 bases, leaving 19 bases between them. The CDR3, as DNA: TGTGCCAGCAGCTTAGTTCGAAACACCGGGCGCAGTGAGCAGTTCTTC. Residues: CASSLVRNTGRSEQFF.

This clonotype was counted at least ten times. The rearrangement links TRBV7-6 to TRBJ2-5; no reliable D call. The CDR3 has 15 amino acids. The V and J ends lost 1 base and 3 bases respectively, with 12 bases between them. Germline CDR1 reads SGHVS; CDR2 reads FNYEAQ. In nucleotides, the CDR3 is TGTGCCAGCAGCTTAGGGGTCGCGGCGGAAGAGACCCAGTACTTC. This codes for CASSLGVAAEETQYF.

This clonotype showed up just a few times. The gene calls are TRBV14 and TRBJ2-1, with 16 bases aligning to TRBD2. The CDR3 length is 17 residues. Unmatched junction bases numbered 8, after V lost 4 bases and J lost 8 bases. The germline V gene has CDR1 SGHDN and CDR2 FVKESK. This CDR3 reads CASSPTGTSGRGYEQFF. Written as DNA, the CDR3 is TGTGCCAGCAGCCCGACGGGGACTAGCGGGAGGGGGTATGAGCAGTTCTTC.

This clonotype was observed many times. This chain uses TRBV7-8 with TRBJ2-5; D might be TRBD2 (6 bases). CDR1 is SGHVS, CDR2 FQNEAQ, per germline. CDR3 length: 15 residues. Trimming took 5 bases from V and 4 from J, leaving 17 bases between them. This chain's CDR3 is CASSPVEGSRETQYF. The CDR3 DNA is TGTGCCAGCAGCCCTGTGGAGGGAAGTCGAGAGACCCAGTACTTC.

In its sample, this clonotype was seen many times. The chain links TRBV15 to TRBJ1-5; a weak D match, TRBD1 (5 bases). V lost 0 bases and J lost 4, with 7 bases in between. Germline lookup yields CDR1 LNHNV and CDR2 YYDKDF (reference sequence). The CDR3 is made up of 14 amino acids. CDR3 sequence reads: CATSRDRGNQPQHF. The DNA for the CDR3 is TGTGCCACCAGCAGAGATAGGGGTAATCAGCCCCAGCATTTT.

This clonotype was recorded many times. The chain is built from TRBV18 and TRBJ2-1; the D gene is possibly TRBD2 (5 bases). The CDR3 runs to 13 residues. V was shortened by 4 bases and J by 7 bases, with 11 bases between the two germline ends. The germline gives CDR1 KGHSH, CDR2 LQKENI. The CDR3: CASSLRWRNEQFF. CDR3 DNA sequence: TGTGCCAGCTCACTCCGCTGGAGGAATGAGCAGTTCTTC.

The V gene is TRBV5-1, the J gene TRBJ1-2, with D maybe TRBD1 (6 bases). Per the germline V gene, CDR1 is SGHRS and CDR2 is YFSETQ. The CDR3 has 15 residues. V was trimmed by 4 bases and J by 3 bases, leaving 16 bases between them. CDR3 coding DNA: TGCGCCAGCAGCCCTTCACAGGGAAAGCACTATGGCTACACCTTC. This gives the protein CASSPSQGKHYGYTF.

The V and J genes are TRBV4-1 and TRBJ1-2; D possibly corresponds to TRBD1 (6 bases). The CDR3 extends over 14 amino acids. V was cut by 3 bases and J by 4 bases, with 12 bases left in between. Per germline, CDR1 MGHRA and CDR2 YSYEKL. CDR3 protein: CASSQVRGGYGYTF. In DNA form, the CDR3 reads TGCGCCAGCAGCCAGGTCAGGGGTGGCTATGGCTACACCTTC.

This clonotype was seen a few times. This chain uses TRBV7-9 with TRBJ1-1, with 7 bases aligning to TRBD1. The germline V gene encodes CDR1 SEHNR and CDR2 FQNEAQ (reference sequence). This CDR3 region has 12 residues. V gave up 6 bases and J gave up 7 bases; unmatched junction bases: 5. The CDR3 protein is CASSSRDSEAFF. CDR3 in DNA: TGTGCCAGCAGTTCCCGGGACAGTGAAGCTTTCTTT. Drawing the rest from reference TRBV7-9 and TRBJ1-1, the complete variable domain is DTGVSQNPRHKITKRGQNVTFRCDPISEHNRLYWYRQTLGQGPEFLTYFQNEAQLEKSRLLSDRFSAERPKGSFSTLEIQRTEQGDSAMYLCASSSRDSEAFFGQGTRLTVV.

There are a few counts of this clonotype. The genes are TRBV5-8 and TRBJ2-7, with a tentative D call TRBD2 (5 bases). Germline V lookup: CDR1 SGHTS, CDR2 YDEGEE. This CDR3 region has 13 residues. The V and J ends lost 0 bases and 7 bases respectively, with 11 bases between them. CDR3 coding DNA: TGTGCCAGCAGCTTGGAGAGGGCCGGTGAGCAGTACTTC. Translating it yields CASSLERAGEQYF.

This clonotype came up a few times. This chain joins TRBV14 and TRBJ2-2, with D perhaps matching TRBD2 (6 bases). From germline, CDR1 is SGHDN and CDR2 FVKESK. CDR3 length: 14 residues. The ends were cut back, 5 bases at V and 3 bases at J, with 10 bases in the middle. The chain's CDR3 is CASSGTAHTGELFF. CDR3 coding DNA: TGTGCCAGCAGCGGGACTGCCCACACCGGGGAGCTGTTTTTT.

As to this clonotype: At one end, the junction sequence differs from germline, possibly due to a read error. This sequence joins TRBV7-9 and TRBJ2-7, with 7 bases matching TRBD1. The germline V gene has CDR1 SEHNR and CDR2 FQNEAQ (reference sequence). The length of the CDR3 is 14 residues. DNA for the CDR3: TGTACCAGCAGCTATACAGGGGTGATGTACGAGCAGTACTTC. Translated, it gives CTSSYTGVMYEQYF.

This clonotype was recorded a few times. V gene TRBV20-1 combines with J gene TRBJ2-1; perhaps TRBD1 as D (5 bases). Germline V CDR1 and CDR2: DFQATT, SNEGSKA (reference sequence). Trimming took 4 bases from V and 0 from J, leaving 7 bases between them. This CDR3 comprises 13 residues. The CDR3 bases are TGCAGTGCTACAGGGTACTCCTACAATGAGCAGTTCTTC. Amino acid sequence: CSATGYSYNEQFF.

In its sample, this clonotype was seen a few times. The gene calls are TRBV4-1 and TRBJ2-1; TRBD1 matches at 7 bases. The CDR3 contains 15 residues. Germline V gene data show CDR1 as MGHRA and CDR2 as YSYEKL. J lost 0 bases, V lost 5 bases, and 4 bases had no gene match. The DNA for the CDR3 is TGCGCCAGCAGCACGGACAGGAGCTCCTACAATGAGCAGTTCTTC. Protein sequence: CASSTDRSSYNEQFF.

This clonotype was seen only a few times. The V and J genes are TRBV19 and TRBJ2-1, with TRBD2 matching over 11 bases. The CDR3 spans 17 residues. V lost 0 bases, J lost 9 bases, and 10 bases stayed unmatched. Germline values: CDR1 LNHDA, CDR2 SQIVND (reference sequence). CDR3 protein: CASSIEIAGGPSGEQFF. For the CDR3, the DNA is TGTGCCAGTAGTATAGAAATAGCGGGAGGGCCATCGGGTGAGCAGTTCTTC.

There are many counts of this clonotype. The chain recombines TRBV5-1 with TRBJ1-1; TRBD1 might be the D (5 bases). The ends were cut back, 3 bases at V and 10 bases at J, with 13 bases in the middle. Looked up from germline, CDR1 is SGHRS and CDR2 is YFSETQ. The CDR3 runs to 12 residues. The CDR3 region has the DNA TGCGCCAGCAGCTGGGACGGCAACCGAGCTTTCTTT. It codes for CASSWDGNRAFF.

This clonotype was recorded at least ten times. This chain connects TRBV20-1 to TRBJ2-5, with 9 bases fitting TRBD1. The J segment lost 2 bases and the V segment lost 5 bases, leaving 6 bases of the junction unmatched. Per germline, CDR1 DFQATT and CDR2 SNEGSKA (reference sequence). The CDR3 runs to 14 residues. The CDR3 region is CSAPRGTGQETQYF. The CDR3 coding sequence is TGCAGTGCTCCAAGAGGGACAGGGCAAGAGACCCAGTACTTC.